These T cell receptor beta chains were read from a single sample in a study of blood T cell repertoires in COVID-19. Libraries were prepared by immunoSEQ multiplex PCR; TCRdb keeps only in-frame clonotypes and omits some of them. The sample carries roughly 100,000 clones, almost 80% recorded once. The sequenced sample consisted of peripheral blood. These TCRs come from a man in his 60s with active or convalescent COVID-19. Each CDR3 is given without its conserved first and last residue. Fields, in order: CDR3 length, V gene, J gene, CDR3 protein.

>7|TRBV6-6|TRBJ2-3
AIGDTQY
>14|TRBV6-5|TRBJ2-6
ASSYSTSSGANVLT
>13|TRBV5-6|TRBJ1-5
ASSFFRDSYQPQH
>17|TRBV9|TRBJ2-5
ASSVGGLGASGQEETQY
>12|TRBV5-8|TRBJ1-6
ASSPPGGNSPLH
>12|TRBV2|TRBJ1-4
ASSKGQENEKLF
>13|TRBV5-6|TRBJ1-1
ASSFYRGGNTEAF
>14|TRBV5-1|TRBJ2-1
ASRPGDRSSYNEQF
>16|TRBV11-2|TRBJ2-1
ASSPTAIAGGAYNEQF
>13|TRBV15|TRBJ1-4
ATSKRDREGEKLF
>14|TRBV11-2|TRBJ2-5
ASSSNAGGPAETQY
>13|TRBV6-6|TRBJ1-2
ASSYGGRGNYGYT
>13|TRBV7-9|TRBJ2-3
ASSFGTGVADTQY
>14|TRBV7-9|TRBJ1-4
ASRDRGDATNEKLF
>12|TRBV19|TRBJ2-5
ASRKTGIGETQY
>10|TRBV12-3/TRBV12-4|TRBJ2-1
ASSFSRSEQF
>14|TRBV3-1/TRBV3-2|TRBJ1-5
ASSRWDRGRNQPQH
>12|TRBV2|TRBJ1-4
ASSEAGTGRELF